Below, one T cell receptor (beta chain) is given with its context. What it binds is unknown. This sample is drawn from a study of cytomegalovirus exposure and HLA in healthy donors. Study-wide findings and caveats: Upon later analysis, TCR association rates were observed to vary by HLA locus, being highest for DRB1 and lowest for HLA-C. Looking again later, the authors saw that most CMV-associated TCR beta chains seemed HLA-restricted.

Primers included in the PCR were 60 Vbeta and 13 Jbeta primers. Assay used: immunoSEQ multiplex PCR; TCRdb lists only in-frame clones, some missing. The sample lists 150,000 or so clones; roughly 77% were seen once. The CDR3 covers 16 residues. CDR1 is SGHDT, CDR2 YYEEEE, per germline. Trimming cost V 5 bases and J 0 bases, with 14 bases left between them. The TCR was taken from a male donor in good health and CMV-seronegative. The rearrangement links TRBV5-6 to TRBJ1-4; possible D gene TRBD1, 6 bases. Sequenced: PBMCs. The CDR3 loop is CASSTAGAATNEKLFF. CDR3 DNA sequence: TGTGCCAGCAGTACGGCAGGGGCTGCAACTAATGAAAAACTGTTTTTT.